This T cell receptor (beta chain) originates from a study of tumor-infiltrating lymphocytes in localized non-small cell lung cancer. This CDR3 spans 18 amino acids. V trimming: 1 base; J trimming: 0 bases; junction bases outside the gene matches: 6. Germline loops: CDR1 SGHVS, CDR2 FNYEAQ. The repertoire was sequenced with immunoSEQ multiplex PCR; TCRdb's copy has only in-frame clones and lacks some. This repertoire shows 15,000 to 17,000 clones, roughly 72% found once; its top ten account for approximately 6%. This rearrangement joins TRBV7-6 to TRBJ2-1, with 10 bases that match TRBD2. The sample consisted of lung tumor tissue. The clonotype comes from a human donor with non-small cell lung cancer. The CDR3 DNA reads TGTGCCAGCAGCTTAGAGGCTAGCGGGAGACACTCCTACAATGAGCAGTTCTTC. It translates to CASSLEASGRHSYNEQFF.